These T cell receptor beta chains were read from a single sample in a study of T cells in Graves' hyperthyroidism and ophthalmopathy. TCRdb re-derived calls from the multiplex PCR reads in MiXCR, one entry per CDR3 protein. The data contain 550,000 to 600,000 distinct CDR3 sequences, around 45% of them singletons. Sample: peripheral blood or thyroid tissue (not recorded which). The receptors here all came from an adult woman with Graves' disease, either hyperthyroidism or ophthalmopathy (not recorded which). Both conserved end residues are trimmed from each CDR3.

j_call,v_call,cdr3_length,cdr3_aa
TRBJ1-1,TRBV2,12,ASSDRATNTEAF
TRBJ2-7,TRBV4-2,13,ASSRGTQGTDEQY
TRBJ1-1,TRBV6-5,12,ASSYSRVDTEAF
TRBJ1-4,TRBV5-1,13,ASSPDGGTNEKLF
TRBJ2-3,TRBV5-1,12,ASSLRDPTDTQY
TRBJ2-7,TRBV18,13,ASSGTGTSAYEQY
TRBJ1-4,TRBV6-5,11,ASATATNEKLF
TRBJ2-5,TRBV2,12,ASMVQGSRETQY
TRBJ2-7,TRBV29-1,13,SVFGTSGSSYEQY
TRBJ1-4,TRBV20-1,15,SARDKFSRTDNEKLF
TRBJ1-3,TRBV7-6,10,ASPGTVSTIY
TRBJ2-7,TRBV19,12,ASSIRDGAYEQY
TRBJ2-2,TRBV12-3/TRBV12-4,12,ASNRQGNTGELF
TRBJ2-5,TRBV10-3,13,AISDPTSGKETQY
TRBJ1-2,TRBV10-3,11,AISVSGGYGYT
TRBJ1-6,TRBV5-1,13,ASSLDRVNLSPLH
TRBJ1-5,TRBV29-1,11,SVGAGSNQPQH
TRBJ1-2,TRBV11-2,16,ASSHAPPGGMTNYGYT
TRBJ1-5,TRBV15,12,ATSRSDQNQPQH
TRBJ2-7,TRBV5-1,12,ASSLRGAGYEQY
TRBJ2-7,TRBV11-2,14,ASSSLALWAKGEQY
TRBJ2-3,TRBV6-1,14,ASSELSGTGTDTQY
TRBJ1-5,TRBV15,13,ATSREGRGGEPQH
TRBJ2-5,TRBV7-3,12,ASSKIRRDWTQY
TRBJ1-2,TRBV12-3/TRBV12-4,14,ASRPDPYTGIYGYT
TRBJ1-5,TRBV20-1,11,SEGQDSNQPQH
TRBJ2-2,TRBV29-1,11,SVGLPGTGELF
TRBJ1-3,TRBV29-1,12,SAWTAGSGNTIY
TRBJ2-5,TRBV20-1,22,SARARRTSTGELFFGEVQETQY
TRBJ2-5,TRBV2,13,ASSPSGAEGETQY
TRBJ2-2,TRBV5-1,13,ASSFGISNTGELF
TRBJ2-2,TRBV4-1,14,ASSQTGGRTGGELF
TRBJ2-5,TRBV7-2,11,ASSRDPRETQY
TRBJ2-7,TRBV25-1,11,ACSARRGYEQY
TRBJ1-3,TRBV7-9,14,ARRDLTGEIRNTIY
TRBJ1-1,TRBV9,14,ASSEGYRSSGNTAF
TRBJ1-4,TRBV5-1,13,ASSLGRGLDEKLF
TRBJ2-7,TRBV29-1,10,SVVGGAGEQY
TRBJ1-5,TRBV2,13,ASSEQGSDNQPQH
TRBJ1-3,TRBV27,11,ASDRQGRNTIY
TRBJ1-1,TRBV19,8,ASMDAEAF
TRBJ2-2,TRBV7-7,15,ASSQEASEPGTGELF
TRBJ2-7,TRBV18,12,ASSPPTEGYEQY
TRBJ2-5,TRBV4-1,13,ASSRTMDNQETQY
TRBJ2-7,TRBV12-3/TRBV12-4,16,ASSKSTGVGRPSYGQY
TRBJ2-3,TRBV15,10,ATSRDWDTQY
TRBJ1-2,TRBV4-1,12,ASSPRDSNYGYT
TRBJ1-6,TRBV7-6,13,ASSLAVQGYSPLH
TRBJ1-5,TRBV7-8,12,ASSLERGHQPQH
TRBJ1-4,TRBV7-2,14,ASSVAYGGLGEKLF
TRBJ2-7,TRBV5-8,12,ASSRDRGIGEQY
TRBJ1-1,TRBV10-2,14,ASSEETSDLRTEAF
TRBJ2-7,TRBV25-1,13,ASSPYSRDSYEQY